This T cell receptor beta chain came from a study of blood T cell repertoires in COVID-19. Using immunoSEQ multiplex PCR, the repertoire was profiled, and TCRdb retains in-frame clones only, with some absent. The data hold 230,000 or so clones, with around 81% observed a single time. This clone was recorded only once. The receptor was derived from a woman at least 80 years old with COVID-19, enrolled during active disease. Sample: peripheral blood.

The CDR3 bases are TGTGCCAGCAGCGCAGGACTAGCGTTCGAGACCCAGTACTTC. Translated: CASSAGLAFETQYF. The V call is TRBV5-5, the J call TRBJ2-5, with 9 bases fitting TRBD2. Germline assignment: CDR1 SGHKS and CDR2 YYEKEE (reference sequence). The V and J ends lost 4 bases and 5 bases, in that order; junction bases with no gene match: 6. This CDR3 spans 14 amino acids.